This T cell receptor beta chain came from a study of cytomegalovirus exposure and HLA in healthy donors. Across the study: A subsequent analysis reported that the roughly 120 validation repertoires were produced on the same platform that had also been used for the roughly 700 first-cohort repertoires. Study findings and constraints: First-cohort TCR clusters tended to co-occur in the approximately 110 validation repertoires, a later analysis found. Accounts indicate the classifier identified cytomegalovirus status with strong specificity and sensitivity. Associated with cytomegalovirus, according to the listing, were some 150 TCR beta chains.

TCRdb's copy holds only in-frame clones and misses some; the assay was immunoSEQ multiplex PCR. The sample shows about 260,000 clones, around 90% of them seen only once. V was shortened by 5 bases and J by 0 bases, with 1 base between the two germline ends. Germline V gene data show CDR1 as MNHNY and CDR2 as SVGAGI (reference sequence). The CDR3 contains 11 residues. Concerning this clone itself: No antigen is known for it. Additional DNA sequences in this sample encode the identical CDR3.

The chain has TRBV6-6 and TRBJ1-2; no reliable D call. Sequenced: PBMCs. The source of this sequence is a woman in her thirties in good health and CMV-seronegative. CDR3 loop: CASSPNYGYTF. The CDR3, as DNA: TGTGCCAGCAGTCCTAACTATGGCTACACCTTC.